This TCR beta chain derives from a study of cytomegalovirus exposure and HLA in healthy donors (dated by TCRdb to between 2016 and 2019). In terms of the full investigation: An earlier analysis of several hundred of the donors reported more than 250 Gb of sequence data and 100 million to 140 million unique TCR beta sequences from some 180 million T cells. Every discovery cohort repertoire had been produced on one sequencing platform. A later analysis re-examined previously published TCR beta repertoires from hundreds of donors and added high-resolution HLA genotyping to investigate patterns of TCR occurrence. Of the approximately 370 genotyped donors, 75% to 85% were placed in the genetic ancestry cluster associated with self-reported Caucasian donors. The aim of the study was to test whether cataloging public T cell receptors could identify signatures of past pathogen exposure. An earlier analysis of several hundred of the donors used high-throughput TCR beta sequencing to judge whether each TCR beta V gene segment behaved as functional or pseudogenic. Four or five DR-DQ haplotypes were treated as single units for association and clustering because of strong linkage in the cohort. Typing coverage varied by locus: 629-630 donors for A, B, C, DRB1 and DQB1; roughly 520 for DQA1; more than 600 for DPA1; approximately 470 for DPB1. HLA typing included class I and class II loci at four-digit resolution. Besides the first cohort of approximately 670 subjects, a separate validation cohort made up of 120 different subjects was used. Donor age, sex, ethnicity and CMV serostatus were collected together with the repertoire data. Using immunosequencing, the study profiled T cell repertoires from fewer than 850 subjects and related those repertoires to cytomegalovirus serostatus. Genome-wide SNP genotypes for about three fifths of the 666 donors were used in a later genetic analysis, which treated that subset as a discovery cohort. Across under 500 genotyped donors of the cohort, an average of approximately 220,000 unique TCR beta nucleotide sequences per donor were sequenced, and roughly 17% of those sequences were non-productive. An early release that covered fewer than 750 HLA-typed donors contained about 290 gigabases of sequencing data and 80 million or so unique TCR sequences. In the later analysis, no new phenotypic data were used to find candidate immune exposures; instead, reliance was placed on TCR beta sequences and their occurrence across donors. High-throughput TCR immunosequencing, statistical association of individual TCRs with disease status, and machine learning were combined to predict cytomegalovirus infection status.

The cohort consisted of 600 or so healthy bone marrow donors. At the time of sampling, all cohort members were nominally healthy, though unrecorded immune exposures were likely present. The donor tested CMV seronegative, placing the donor among the roughly 350 seronegative members of the cohort. A peripheral blood sample was collected from each donor, and TCR beta sequencing was performed on peripheral blood mononuclear cells. The Qiagen DNeasy Blood Extraction Kit was used to extract genomic DNA from the blood cell samples. Comment on this clone: It has no known antigen specificity. Per-base qualities were not stored, and no clone one base away is much larger.

At the junction V is shortened by 1 base and J by 2 bases; bases outside the gene matches: 4. There are 16 amino acids in the CDR3, from cysteine to phenylalanine inclusive. Solely the CDR3 DNA is kept, with 48 bases framed from the first base. The germline V gene specifies MDHEN as CDR1 and SYDVKM as CDR2. Library method: the immunoSEQ multiplex PCR assay. The multiplex PCR relied on a mix of 60 forward primers for TCR Vbeta segments and 13 reverse primers for TCR Jbeta segments. The CDR3 region of rearranged TCR beta genes was amplified from genomic DNA with a multiplex PCR assay. The Illumina HiSeq System was used to sequence the amplified TCR beta libraries as 87-base-pair reads. In the source study's methods: A later analysis counted about 76 million unique TCR beta chains across the 650 to 800 repertoires, and around 9.9 million of these chains were shared by at least two donors. Raw reads were error-corrected and collapsed into unique sequences with a nearest-neighbor algorithm that merged closely related sequences to remove PCR and sequencing errors. CDR3 sequences were aligned to IMGT reference sequences to assign V, D and J gene segments. For a sequence to be retained, at least a six-nucleotide match to both a V gene segment and a J gene segment was required. A rearrangement was called productive if the CDR3 had no stop codons and remained in frame with V and J, and every other rearrangement was called non-productive. Following IMGT convention, CDR3 was defined as the stretch from the second conserved V-encoded cysteine up to the conserved J-encoded phenylalanine. In an earlier analysis of around 600 of the donors, sequences lacking an unambiguous match to a single V gene segment were excluded. In an earlier analysis of approximately 590 of the donors, V segments were called functional above 56.7% productive rearrangements and were called segregating when the between-donor standard deviation exceeded 5%. A statistical classification framework was built for diagnosing cytomegalovirus status from the catalog of TCR beta chain sequences. V and J gene assignment, in a later analysis, came from comparing TCR nucleotide sequences with IMGT/GENE-DB human TR gene sequences. Using the TCRdist pipeline, a later analysis assigned CDR3 sequences along with most-parsimonious VDJ recombination scenarios. A later analysis defined each TCR beta chain by its CDR3 amino acid sequence plus V-gene family, and excluded reads lacking a unique V-gene family. In a later analysis, around 600 highly shared, low-generation-probability nucleotide sequences were removed to address suspected cross-contamination and a sequencing artifact. In a later analysis, a clonal expansion index was calculated for each public chain from normalized within-repertoire ranks of inferred template counts. A later analysis computed generation probabilities with a VDJ recombination model fitted to out-of-frame rearrangements, and checked the results against IGoR. A later analysis scored TCR-TCR, TCR-HLA and TCR-CMV co-occurrence with hypergeometric tests, applying a repertoire-size bias correction to TCR pairs. False discovery rates were estimated in a later analysis by permuting HLA or CMV assignments 20 times. In a later analysis, co-occurring TCRs were grouped with DBSCAN, and TCRdist sequence similarity was added when clustering was performed within HLA-allele-positive subsets. Co-occurrence clustering excluded repertoires with fewer than 30,000 or more than 120,000 public chains, plus five with anomalous nucleotide sharing. Imported from immuneACCESS, the table was reduced by TCRdb to in-frame sequences with V and J called. These copies leave out some clones; in studies compared against another copy, an unresolved V gene accounts for under half, and the cause of the remainder is not known. That table supplies the V and J calls and clone size; D and trimming were determined from the DNA. The sample table records approximately 150,000 clones; 70% to 80% of these occur just once. The ten top clones hold approximately 2.3% of the sample.

General findings and caveats noted by the study authors: Specific HLA alleles were associated with 16,951 TCR beta sequences at a false discovery rate of 0.05 in a later analysis. A later analysis found that TCR association rates varied across HLA loci, with DRB1 alleles showing the most associated TCRs and HLA-C alleles the fewest. The classifier was reported to diagnose cytomegalovirus status with high specificity and sensitivity in both the original and validation cohorts. In a later analysis, HLA-associated TCR beta chains were found to be more clonally expanded and to have lower generation probabilities than equally common non-associated chains. When HLA alleles, especially DR and DQ, strongly co-occurred, TCR associations were difficult to assign to individual alleles. Across donors, most TCR sequences were observed very rarely, whereas some public TCRs were present in many individuals. In a later analysis, several top co-occurrence clusters were reported to appear linked to parvovirus B19, influenza, CMV and Epstein-Barr virus. Because the 87-base-pair reads could not distinguish some IMGT-functional V segments, including TRBV6-2 and TRBV6-3, those segments were excluded. Correlated functional status among segregating V segments might reflect linkage disequilibrium, but an unknown experimental factor could not be ruled out. The study listed 164 TCR beta chains as associated with cytomegalovirus. Only TCR beta chains were sequenced in this cohort, and the absence of alpha or paired-chain data limited detectable features. A group of highly shared sequence variants was considered likely to be a technical artifact of the sequencing pipeline. Roughly uniform sequencing depth across donors was assumed in presence/absence analyses, although this assumption may not hold. According to a later genetic analysis, donors in an Asian-associated ancestry cluster had fewer N-insertions in productive TCRs than the approximately 650-donor mean. Because counts were too low, some 17 rarely observed V segments, including chromosome 9 orphons, were excluded from the earlier analysis of 587 of the donors. Most CMV-associated TCR beta chains appeared to be HLA-restricted in a later analysis, and the HLA associations seemed to be driven largely by CMV exposure. CMV serostatus was the only immune exposure information available for the cohort. Because HLA typing was missing for some donors at each locus, association tests included only the typed subset. A later genetic analysis associated a missense DCLRE1C variant with V-gene and J-gene trimming of TCR beta chains, and an independent cohort replicated the association. A further reported finding was that TCR beta sequences accurately predicted the HLA-A and HLA-B alleles for most subjects in the first cohort. A few of the identified cytomegalovirus-associated TCR beta chains were confirmed in vitro to be specific for cytomegalovirus antigens. The authors suggested that the approach could potentially be generalized to other disease states and immunological phenotypes. In an earlier analysis of roughly 560 of the donors, most TCR beta V segments were observed in productive rearrangements about 87% or about 30% of the time, broadly matching IMGT annotations.

Sequencing used PBMCs. The TCR comes from a man aged 40-49 years in good health and CMV-seronegative. The rearranged chain carries TRBV28 and TRBJ2-3; a stretch of 9 junction bases matches TRBD2. The CDR3 corresponds to CASSLYLAGITDTQYF. The DNA sequence is as follows: TGTGCCAGCAGTTTATATCTAGCGGGAATCACAGATACGCAGTATTTT.